Following are 27 T cell receptor beta chains from one sample sequenced in a study of blood T cell repertoires in COVID-19. Profiled with immunoSEQ multiplex PCR; TCRdb holds only in-frame clones, not every one. Of some 100,000 clones in the sample, 88% are singletons; the top ten hold about 8%. The sample consisted of peripheral blood. The receptors derive from a woman between 65 and 79 years old with acute or convalescent COVID-19.

This clone has just a few counts. The chain has TRBV5-4 and TRBJ2-7; TRBD1 aligns across 8 bases. Per the germline V gene, CDR1 is SGHNT and CDR2 is YYREEE (reference sequence). The CDR3 sequence is 18 residues long. V shed 4 bases and J 7 bases; nucleotides not matched to a gene: 22. This chain's CDR3 is CASSGDRGTGRLKREQYF. The CDR3 DNA follows: TGTGCCAGCAGCGGAGACAGGGGCACCGGACGACTCAAAAGGGAGCAGTACTTC.

The chain recombines TRBV11-2 with TRBJ2-7; D is perhaps TRBD2 (6 bases). Trimming cost V 1 base and J 2 bases, with 9 bases left between them. CDR1 SGHAT and CDR2 FQNNGV come from the germline V gene. The CDR3 extends over 14 amino acids. The CDR3 is CASSLGRGTYEQYF. In nucleotides, the CDR3 is TGTGCCAGCAGCTTAGGACGGGGGACCTACGAGCAGTACTTC.

The chain links TRBV2 to TRBJ2-7; 10 positions match TRBD2. Germline CDR1 reads SNHLY; CDR2 reads FYNNEI. This CDR3 region has 15 residues. J lost 1 base, V lost 5 bases, and 5 bases had no gene match. The CDR3 loop reads CASSIAGGLSYEQYF. The DNA for the CDR3 is TGTGCCAGCAGTATAGCGGGAGGATTGTCCTACGAGCAGTACTTC.

The rearrangement uses TRBV2 and TRBJ2-7, with 8 bases aligning to TRBD1. After removal of 4 bases from V and 1 base from J, the junction contained 0 bases not matched to a gene. The CDR3 totals 13 residues. Germline V gene sequence: CDR1 SNHLY, CDR2 FYNNEI. CDR3 DNA sequence: TGTGCCAGCAGTGGGGACAGGTCCTACGAGCAGTACTTC. It encodes CASSGDRSYEQYF.

This sequence joins TRBV19 and TRBJ1-4, with unresolved D. The germline CDR1 and CDR2 sequences are LNHDA and SQIVND (reference sequence). The CDR3 is made up of 14 amino acids. With 1 base removed from V and 5 bases from J, the gap between germline ends came to 8 bases. CDR3 sequence: CASSIGERNEKLFF. The CDR3, as DNA: TGTGCCAGTAGTATAGGGGAGAGGAATGAAAAACTGTTTTTT.

This clone showed up just a few times. The V gene is TRBV3-1 (or the pseudogene TRBV3-2), the J gene TRBJ2-7, with TRBD1 as a possible D gene (6 bases). The CDR3 contains 14 residues. V was shortened by 5 bases and J by 5 bases, with 16 bases between the two germline ends. Germline CDR1 LGHDT, CDR2 YNNKEL (reference sequence). The CDR3 DNA reads TGTGCCAGCAGCATTTCGTACAGGGTGAACGAGCAGTACTTC. This encodes CASSISYRVNEQYF.

A single count supports this clone. The V call is TRBV29-1, the J call TRBJ2-3; no definite D call. V lost 5 bases to trimming and J lost 3 bases, with 15 bases between them. The CDR3 loop spans 14 amino acids. The germline V gene encodes CDR1 SQVTM and CDR2 ANQGSEA. The CDR3 nucleotides are TGCAGCGTTAGACAACCACATTGGACAGATACGCAGTATTTT. This sequence encodes CSVRQPHWTDTQYF.

The rearrangement joins TRBV5-1 to TRBJ1-2; 8 nucleotides line up with TRBD1. This CDR3 is built from 14 residues. The germline V gene encodes CDR1 SGHRS and CDR2 YFSETQ. The ends lost 6 bases at V and 8 bases at J; junction bases unmatched: 12. CDR3 in amino acids: CASKDRDLLHGYTF. As DNA, the CDR3 is TGCGCCAGCAAGGACAGGGACCTTTTACACGGCTACACCTTC.

The genes are TRBV3-1 (or the pseudogene TRBV3-2) and TRBJ1-2; 11 positions agree with TRBD1. The CDR3 runs 17 residues. J gave up 7 bases and V 0 bases, and 10 bases lay outside the gene matches. Germline V gives CDR1 LGHDT, CDR2 YNNKEL (reference sequence). As DNA, the CDR3 is TGTGCCAGCAGCCAAGAGGACAGGGGGCGCGTATTTGGTGGCTACACCTTC. Residues: CASSQEDRGRVFGGYTF.

The chain carries TRBV3-1 (or the pseudogene TRBV3-2) and TRBJ1-2, with TRBD1 matching over 7 bases. The CDR3 runs to 15 residues. The V segment lost 3 bases and the J segment 4 bases; nucleotides outside the gene matches: 8. CDR1 and CDR2 from the germline V gene are LGHDT and YNNKEL (reference sequence). CDR3 DNA: TGTGCCAGCAGCCACGACAGGGTGGTATCCTATGGCTACACCTTC. Residues: CASSHDRVVSYGYTF.

The gene calls are TRBV3-1 (or the pseudogene TRBV3-2) and TRBJ2-5, with 9 nucleotides matching TRBD2. The germline CDR1 and CDR2 sequences are LGHDT and YNNKEL (reference sequence). V was clipped by 1 base and J by 2 bases; unmatched bases: 5. The CDR3 length is 16 residues. In nucleotides, the CDR3 is TGTGCCAGCAGCCAAGGGACTAGCGCCGTACAAGAGACCCAGTACTTC. The encoded protein is CASSQGTSAVQETQYF.

This chain uses TRBV6-6 with TRBJ2-1, with 8 positions matching TRBD2. The germline V gene encodes CDR1 MNHNY and CDR2 SVGAGI (reference sequence). The CDR3 consists of 16 residues. J gave up 7 bases and V 0 bases, and 8 bases lay outside the gene matches. Written as DNA, the CDR3 is TGTGCCAGCAGTTACTCGATCGGGGGGGCTCGAAATGAGCAGTTCTTC. Its translation is CASSYSIGGARNEQFF.

This clone appeared a single time. V and J are TRBV6-5 and TRBJ2-7; a possible D gene is TRBD1 (6 bases). Per germline, CDR1 MNHEY and CDR2 SVGAGI. Trimming removed 10 bases at V and 0 bases at J, with 13 bases between. There are 13 residues in the CDR3. The CDR3 DNA sequence: TGTGCCACCCGACAGGTCCCCTCCTACGAGCAGTACTTC. Its translation is CATRQVPSYEQYF.

The chain links TRBV6-1 to TRBJ1-2, with TRBD1 as a possible D gene (5 bases). With 2 bases removed from V and 7 bases from J, the gap between germline ends came to 11 bases. The CDR3 sequence is 13 residues long. The germline gives CDR1 MNHNS, CDR2 SASEGT. CDR3 bases: TGTGCCAGCAGTGAATGGGGCGGCGGTGGCTACACCTTC. Translating gives CASSEWGGGGYTF.

The chain joins TRBV5-5 to TRBJ2-1, with TRBD1 as a possible D gene (5 bases). The CDR3 is made up of 17 amino acids. The V gene's germline CDR1 is SGHKS and CDR2 YYEKEE (reference sequence). V dropped 5 bases and J dropped 6 bases, with 24 bases sitting between them. The CDR3 nucleotides are TGTGCCAGCAGACGGCTGGGCAACTTTCAAGGGGTCAATGAGCAGTTCTTC. Encoded protein: CASRRLGNFQGVNEQFF.

CDR3 in DNA: TGCGCCAGCAGTGAAGACTCCCACACAGATACGCAGTATTTT. This gives the protein CASSEDSHTDTQYF. The chain links TRBV10-1 to TRBJ2-3, with unresolved D. The CDR3 sequence is 14 residues long. V lost 3 bases, J lost 2 bases, and 9 bases lay in between. Germline CDR1 WNHNN, CDR2 SYGVQD (reference sequence).

The chain carries TRBV3-1 (or the pseudogene TRBV3-2) and TRBJ2-7; D is undetermined. The CDR3 is 15 amino acids. CDR1 LGHDT and CDR2 YNNKEL come from the germline V gene (reference sequence). V lost 3 bases, J lost 4 bases, and 16 bases lay in between. CDR3 DNA: TGTGCCAGCAGCCAGGCCCCTGGTTCGCCGTACGAGCAGTACTTC. Translating it yields CASSQAPGSPYEQYF.

The sample holds a few counts of this clone. The rearrangement joins TRBV6-5 to TRBJ1-5, with unresolved D. This CDR3 spans 14 amino acids. Germline V gene data show CDR1 as MNHEY and CDR2 as SVGAGI. V was trimmed by 5 bases and J by 4 bases, leaving 12 bases between them. As DNA, the CDR3 is TGTGCCAGCAGTCCCTCTGACGGGAATCAGCCCCAGCATTTT. This encodes CASSPSDGNQPQHF.

The rearrangement joins TRBV28 to TRBJ1-5; 8 bases map to TRBD1. Germline CDR1 is MDHEN and CDR2 is SYDVKM. The V segment lost 5 bases and the J segment 0 bases; nucleotides outside the gene matches: 9. The length of the CDR3 is 17 residues. This chain's CDR3 is CASSAQGVGFSNQPQHF. The CDR3, as DNA: TGTGCCAGCAGTGCACAGGGGGTAGGATTTAGCAATCAGCCCCAGCATTTT.

V is TRBV2 and J is TRBJ2-2; 9 nucleotides line up with TRBD1. The CDR3 sequence is 15 residues long. Germline V gene sequence: CDR1 SNHLY, CDR2 FYNNEI. The V gene end was trimmed by 10 bases and the J gene end by 6 bases; junction bases not matched to a gene: 12. Written as DNA, the CDR3 is TGTGCCACAACCGGGACAGGGAAGGGAGCCGGGGAGCTGTTTTTT. The encoded protein is CATTGTGKGAGELFF.

The chain recombines TRBV28 with TRBJ2-1; maybe TRBD1 (6 bases). The CDR3 consists of 16 residues. The germline gives CDR1 MDHEN, CDR2 SYDVKM. V shed 6 bases and J shed 4 bases, with 19 bases lying between them. Written as DNA, the CDR3 is TGTGCCAGCAGCAGTCCCGGGACAAGGGGTTACAATGAGCAGTTCTTC. Its translation is CASSSPGTRGYNEQFF.

This chain uses TRBV4-1 with TRBJ1-2, with 7 bases lining up with TRBD1. Germline trimming cut 0 bases from V and 4 bases from J; bases unmatched to any gene: 2. The CDR3 runs to 14 residues. Germline values: CDR1 MGHRA, CDR2 YSYEKL. The CDR3 sequence is CASSQEDRAYGYTF. DNA for the CDR3: TGCGCCAGCAGCCAAGAAGACAGGGCCTATGGCTACACCTTC.

The chain combines TRBV7-9 with TRBJ2-7, with D possibly TRBD1 on 6 matching bases. V lost 4 bases and J 6 bases, leaving 16 bases between the germline ends. The germline V gene has CDR1 SEHNR and CDR2 FQNEAQ (reference sequence). The CDR3 has 14 amino acids. The CDR3 spells CASSSFRGFGEQYF. CDR3 DNA sequence: TGTGCCAGCAGCTCCTTCAGGGGATTCGGCGAGCAGTACTTC.

This clone was counted once. CDR3 sequence: CASSLDGTAFATNEKLFF. CDR3 coding DNA: TGCGCCAGCAGCTTGGACGGGACAGCCTTTGCAACTAATGAAAAACTGTTTTTT. V and J are TRBV5-1 and TRBJ1-4, with 7 bases fitting TRBD1. Per germline, CDR1 SGHRS and CDR2 YFSETQ. J was trimmed by 0 bases and V by 0 bases; bases with no gene match: 8. CDR3 length equals 18 residues.

V and J are TRBV15 and TRBJ1-5; D remains unclear. The V and J ends lost 3 bases and 6 bases respectively, with 18 bases between them. The CDR3 runs to 16 residues. Looked up from germline, CDR1 is LNHNV and CDR2 is YYDKDF (reference sequence). The CDR3 region is CATSSHSRPRGQPQHF. CDR3 in DNA: TGTGCCACCAGCAGCCACTCGCGGCCCCGCGGTCAGCCCCAGCATTTT.

The CDR3 DNA sequence: TGCGCCACCGGACGGGAGGCGACCTACGAGCAGTACTTC. Its translation: CATGREATYEQYF. V gene TRBV5-1 combines with J gene TRBJ2-7; 7 bases agree with TRBD2. With 9 bases clipped from V and 2 bases from J, the junction kept 8 bases outside the gene matches. This CDR3 contains 13 residues. In germline, CDR1 is SGHRS, CDR2 YFSETQ.

This chain connects TRBV6-1 to TRBJ1-2; TRBD1 is a possible D gene (5 bases). Between the trimmed V and J ends, which lost 4 bases and 0 bases, there was a span of 15 bases. Germline assignment: CDR1 MNHNS and CDR2 SASEGT. This CDR3 is 16 amino acids long. CDR3 in DNA: TGTGCCAGCAGTGGGCCTGGGGGGGTGGCTAACTATGGCTACACCTTC. Its protein is CASSGPGGVANYGYTF.